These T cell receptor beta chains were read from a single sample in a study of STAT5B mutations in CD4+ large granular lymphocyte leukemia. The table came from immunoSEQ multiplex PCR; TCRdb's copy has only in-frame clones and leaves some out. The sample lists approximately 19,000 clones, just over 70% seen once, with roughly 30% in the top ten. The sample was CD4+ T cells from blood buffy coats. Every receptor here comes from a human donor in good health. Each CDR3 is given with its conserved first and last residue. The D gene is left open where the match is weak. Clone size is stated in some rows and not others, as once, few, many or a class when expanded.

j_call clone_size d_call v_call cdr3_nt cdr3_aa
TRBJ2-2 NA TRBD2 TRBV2 TGTGCCAGCAGTCCTTATGGTAGCGGGAGGGCTCGAGACGGGGAGCTGTTTTTT CASSPYGSGRARDGELFF
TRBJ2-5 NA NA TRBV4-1 TGCGCCAGCAGCCAAGGAGCGGGAAGGGGGCAAGAGACCCAGTACTTC CASSQGAGRGQETQYF
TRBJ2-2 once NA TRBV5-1 TGCGCCAGCAGCTTAACGGGACATGCGAACACCGGGGAGCTGTTTTTT CASSLTGHANTGELFF
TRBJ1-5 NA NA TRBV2 TGTGCCACCACGAGGACAGATATTCAGCCCCAGCATTTT CATTRTDIQPQHF
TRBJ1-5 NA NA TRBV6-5 TGTGCCAGCAGTTACTCGAGCGGGGATCAGCCCCAGCATTTT CASSYSSGDQPQHF
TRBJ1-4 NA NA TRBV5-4 TGTGCCAGCAGCTGGGAGGGTCCGGGCTCGGGGGAAAAACTGTTTTTT CASSWEGPGSGEKLFF
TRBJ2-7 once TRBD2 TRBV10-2 TGCGCCATCAAGACTAGCGGGAACGACTACGAGCAGTACTTC CAIKTSGNDYEQYF
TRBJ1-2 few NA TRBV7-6 TGTGCCAGCAGCCCTCGGACAGCCAACTATGGCTACACCTTC CASSPRTANYGYTF
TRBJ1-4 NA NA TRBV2 TGTGCCAGCAGTGAGCGGACGGACCAAAATGAAAAACTGTTTTTT CASSERTDQNEKLFF
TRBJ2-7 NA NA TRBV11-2 TGTGCCAGCAGCTTAGTCCAGGGCAATTCCTACGAGCAGTACTTC CASSLVQGNSYEQYF
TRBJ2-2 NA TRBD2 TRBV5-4 TGTGCCAGCAGCCACCCGGTAGCGGGAGGGCGAGGGGAGCTGTTTTTT CASSHPVAGGRGELFF
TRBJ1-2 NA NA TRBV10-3 TGTGCCATCAATGTTATTGGGGGAGGCTACACCTTC CAINVIGGGYTF
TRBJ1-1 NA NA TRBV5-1 TGCGCCAGCAGCTTGGAAGGGGGTGCGAACACTGAAGCTTTCTTT CASSLEGGANTEAFF
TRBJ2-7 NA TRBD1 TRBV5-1 TGCGCCAGCAGCGCCGCGCCGGGACAGGGGAACGAGCAGTACTTC CASSAAPGQGNEQYF
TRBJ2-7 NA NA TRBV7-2 TGTGCCAGCAGCTTAGGGAGAACCCTAATCTACGAGCAGTACTTC CASSLGRTLIYEQYF
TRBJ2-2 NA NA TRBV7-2 TGTGCCAGCAGCTTATCACGAACCGGGGAGCTGTTTTTT CASSLSRTGELFF
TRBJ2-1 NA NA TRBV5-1 TGCGCCAGCAGCCCGGGACTCCTTAATGAGCAGTTCTTC CASSPGLLNEQFF
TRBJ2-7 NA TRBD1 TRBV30 TGTGCCTGGAGGGGGACCGACAGGGTCTACGAGCAGTACTTC CAWRGTDRVYEQYF
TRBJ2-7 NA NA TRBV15 TGTGCCACCAGCAGAGAAGGTCCAGGGGCTAGGGAGCAGTACTTC CATSREGPGAREQYF
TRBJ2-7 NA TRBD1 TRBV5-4 TGTGCCAGCAGCTCCGGGACAGACTACGAGCAGTACTTC CASSSGTDYEQYF
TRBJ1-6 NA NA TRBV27 TGTGCCAGCAACCCGGTGCATGGGATGGACAATTCACCCCTCCACTTT CASNPVHGMDNSPLHF
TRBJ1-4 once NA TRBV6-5 TGTGCCAGCAGTGGTGGGTCAGGTTGGGGTGAAAAACTGTTTTTT CASSGGSGWGEKLFF
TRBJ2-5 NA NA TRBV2 TGTGCCAGCGCAAAAGAGGGGATTCGAGGCGAGACCCAGTACTTC CASAKEGIRGETQYF
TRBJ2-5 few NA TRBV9 TGTGCCAGCAGCGTTCAGGGCACGGCAGAGACCCAGTACTTC CASSVQGTAETQYF
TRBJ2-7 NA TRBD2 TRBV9 TGTGCCAGCAGCCCACTAGCGGAGCTCCTGGGGGAGCAGTACTTC CASSPLAELLGEQYF
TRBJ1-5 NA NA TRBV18 TGTGCCAGCTCACCAGGGCTCAATCAGCCCCAGCATTTT CASSPGLNQPQHF
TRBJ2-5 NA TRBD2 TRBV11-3 TGTGCCAGCAGCCCGGTCAGGACTAGCGGGAGTAGAGAGACCCAGTACTTC CASSPVRTSGSRETQYF
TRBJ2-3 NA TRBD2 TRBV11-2 TGTGCCAGCATCCCCGGGGAGGGGCGACGCACAGATACGCAGTATTTT CASIPGEGRRTDTQYF
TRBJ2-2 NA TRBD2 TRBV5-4 TGTGCCAGCAGCGCACGGACTAGCGGGAACACCGGGGAGCTGTTTTTT CASSARTSGNTGELFF
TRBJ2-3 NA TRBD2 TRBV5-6 TGTGCCAGCAGCTTAGCGGGAGGGCCGACAGATACGCAGTATTTT CASSLAGGPTDTQYF
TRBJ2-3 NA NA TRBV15 TGTGCCACCAGCAGAGATCGGTCGGGGACAGATACGCAGTATTTT CATSRDRSGTDTQYF
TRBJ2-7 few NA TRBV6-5 TGTGCCAGCAGTTACTCCAGGCCCACAGTTGCGGGGGAGCAGTACTTC CASSYSRPTVAGEQYF
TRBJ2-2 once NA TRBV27 TGTGCCAGCAGCCGCGTGGGGACACAGGGAGCCGGGGAGCTGTTTTTT CASSRVGTQGAGELFF
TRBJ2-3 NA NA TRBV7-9 TGTGCCAGCAGCCCGCAAGCAAGCACAGATACGCAGTATTTT CASSPQASTDTQYF
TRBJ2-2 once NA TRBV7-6 TGTGCCAGCAGCCCAAATACTTTTGCTTTTACGGGAGCGAACACCGGGGAGCTGTTTTTT CASSPNTFAFTGANTGELFF
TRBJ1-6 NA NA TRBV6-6 TGTGCCAGCAGAACAGACGGCAATTCACCCCTCCACTTT CASRTDGNSPLHF
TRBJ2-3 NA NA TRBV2 TGTGCCAGCACCCTCAGGGGAGGGGGCAGCACAGATACGCAGTATTTT CASTLRGGGSTDTQYF
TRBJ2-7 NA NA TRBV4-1 TGCGCCAGCAGCCGCTCCCTAGGGTACGAGCAGTACTTC CASSRSLGYEQYF
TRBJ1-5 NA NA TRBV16 TGTGCCAGCAGCCAAAATTCGGGACGGGGGAGCAATCAGCCCCAGCATTTT CASSQNSGRGSNQPQHF
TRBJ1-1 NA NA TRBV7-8 TGTGCCAGCAGCTTCCTACCGCGGGGGAACACTGAAGCTTTCTTT CASSFLPRGNTEAFF
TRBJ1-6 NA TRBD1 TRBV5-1 TGCGCCAGCAGCTCGACAGGGGAGAATTCACCCCTCCACTTT CASSSTGENSPLHF
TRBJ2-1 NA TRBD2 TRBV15 TGTGCCACCAGCAGAGGCGGGAGCACCGCCCCCGGCAATGAGCAGTTCTTC CATSRGGSTAPGNEQFF